This entry is about one TCR beta chain. The antigen remains unidentified. The study excluded patients with uncontrolled infection, other autoimmune disease, pregnancy or lactation. Each 10 ml fresh peripheral blood draw supplied the PBMCs. The investigators amplified TCR beta CDR3 regions from RNA transcripts. TCR CDR3 underwent first-round RT-PCR with the HTBI primer set. Using its own MiXCR run on the multiplex PCR reads, TCRdb lists one record per CDR3 protein. The sample holds 300,000 to 400,000 distinct CDR3 sequences, 14% seen once. The data belong to a study of T cells in Graves' hyperthyroidism and ophthalmopathy. Study-wide points: Blood also held most thyroid clonotypes expanded beyond 0.001. A 13 V-J signature model discriminated ophthalmopathy versus stable hyperthyroidism.

The CDR3 runs 18 residues. Trimming at V came to 2 bases and at J to 4 bases, leaving 12 bases not matched to a gene. Germline V lookup: CDR1 MGHDK, CDR2 SYGVNS. The sequenced sample was blood. This chain links TRBV25-1 with TRBJ1-2; TRBD1 matches 11 bases. The receptor's source is a woman aged 30 to 39 with Graves' ophthalmopathy. The CDR3 loop is CASSEITDGTGGPYGYTF. In nucleotides, the CDR3 is TGTGCCAGCAGTGAAATCACTGACGGGACAGGGGGACCCTATGGCTACACCTTC.